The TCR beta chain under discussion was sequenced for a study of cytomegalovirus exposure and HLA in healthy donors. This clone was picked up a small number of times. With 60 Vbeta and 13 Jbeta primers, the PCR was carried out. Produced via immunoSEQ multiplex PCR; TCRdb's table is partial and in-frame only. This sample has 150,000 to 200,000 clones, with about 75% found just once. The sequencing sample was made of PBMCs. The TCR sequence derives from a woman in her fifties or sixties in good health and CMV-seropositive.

CDR3 amino acids: CASSEAGAETQYF. The CDR3 nucleotides are TGTGCCAGCAGTGAGGCAGGGGCAGAGACCCAGTACTTC. This chain links TRBV25-1 with TRBJ2-5, with D perhaps TRBD1 (6 bases). Germline lookup yields CDR1 MGHDK and CDR2 SYGVNS. The CDR3 spans 13 residues. V lost 3 bases to trimming and J lost 4 bases, with 9 bases between them.